This T cell receptor (beta chain) was retrieved from a study of blood T cell repertoires in COVID-19. Overall study: There were acute and convalescent COVID-19 samples, and they came from the United States, Italy and Spain.

The CDR3 length is 15 residues. Trimming removed 3 bases from V and 6 bases from J, with 17 bases in between. Germline lookup yields CDR1 SGHVS and CDR2 FQNEAQ. In the original analysis: Estimation of nucleated cell counts relied on the amplification of reference gene primers. Some clones are missing from TCRdb's copy, which holds only in-frame ones; the method was immunoSEQ multiplex PCR. That table furnishes V, J and clone size, whereas the DNA furnished D and trimming. The sample includes tens of thousands of clones, 78% of them seen just once. This TCR derives from a human donor in a cohort sampled during active COVID-19. The chain links TRBV7-8 to TRBJ1-1; tentatively, D is TRBD1 (6 bases). Sequencing used peripheral blood. CDR3 nucleotide sequence: TGTGCCAGCAGCTTGTATAATACCAGGGGATCTGAAGCTTTCTTT. The encoded protein is CASSLYNTRGSEAFF.